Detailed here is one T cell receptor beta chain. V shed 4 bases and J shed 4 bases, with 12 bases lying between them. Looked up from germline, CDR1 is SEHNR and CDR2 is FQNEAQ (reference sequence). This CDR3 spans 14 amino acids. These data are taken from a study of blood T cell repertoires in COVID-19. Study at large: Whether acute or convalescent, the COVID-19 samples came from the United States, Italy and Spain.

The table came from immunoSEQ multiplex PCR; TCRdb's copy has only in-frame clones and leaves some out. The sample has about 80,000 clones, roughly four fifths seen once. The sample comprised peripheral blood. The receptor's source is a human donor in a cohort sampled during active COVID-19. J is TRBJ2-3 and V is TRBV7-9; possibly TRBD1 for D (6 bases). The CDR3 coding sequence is TGTGCCAGCAGCTCCTGGACAGAAGCAGATACGCAGTATTTT. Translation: CASSSWTEADTQYF.